The clone carrying this T cell receptor beta chain rates as medium-sized. Its antigen remains unknown. Multiplex PCR employing 32 V and 13 J primers generated amplicons of the TCR beta CDR3. One entry per CDR3 protein results from TCRdb running MiXCR on the multiplex PCR reads. The repertoire holds about 2,800 distinct CDR3 sequences, roughly 14% seen once, with roughly 21% in the top ten. These data are taken from a study of immune heterogeneity within non-small cell lung tumors. Looking at the study overall: Histologically, 4 tumors were squamous cell carcinomas and nine to eleven were non-squamous carcinomas. The remaining 1 tumor was not otherwise specified.

This CDR3 contains 17 residues. Trimming left V 6 bases short and J 6 bases short, with 26 bases between. The germline CDR1 and CDR2 sequences are MNHNS and SASEGT. With around 550 ng used per sample, the template was genomic DNA from bulk tumor. Several far-apart biopsies were taken per primary tumor during surgery. Patients underwent curative surgery for untreated, newly diagnosed non-small cell lung cancer. Having surgery with curative intent, the donors were patients newly diagnosed with non-small cell lung cancer. General study findings and limits: Dominant CDR3 beta clonotypes repeated across a patient's tumor loci, while different loci held unique high-frequency clones. Comparison across individual patients showed largely distinct high-frequency T-cell receptor beta clonotypes.

The sample consisted of lung tumor tissue. The chain joins TRBV6-1 to TRBJ1-1; possible D gene TRBD1, 5 bases. This TCR came from a female donor with non-small cell lung cancer. The CDR3 nucleotides are TGTGCCAGCAGGACAACTGGACACAATCGGCTTGGTCCTGAAGCTTTCTTT. Amino acids: CASRTTGHNRLGPEAFF.